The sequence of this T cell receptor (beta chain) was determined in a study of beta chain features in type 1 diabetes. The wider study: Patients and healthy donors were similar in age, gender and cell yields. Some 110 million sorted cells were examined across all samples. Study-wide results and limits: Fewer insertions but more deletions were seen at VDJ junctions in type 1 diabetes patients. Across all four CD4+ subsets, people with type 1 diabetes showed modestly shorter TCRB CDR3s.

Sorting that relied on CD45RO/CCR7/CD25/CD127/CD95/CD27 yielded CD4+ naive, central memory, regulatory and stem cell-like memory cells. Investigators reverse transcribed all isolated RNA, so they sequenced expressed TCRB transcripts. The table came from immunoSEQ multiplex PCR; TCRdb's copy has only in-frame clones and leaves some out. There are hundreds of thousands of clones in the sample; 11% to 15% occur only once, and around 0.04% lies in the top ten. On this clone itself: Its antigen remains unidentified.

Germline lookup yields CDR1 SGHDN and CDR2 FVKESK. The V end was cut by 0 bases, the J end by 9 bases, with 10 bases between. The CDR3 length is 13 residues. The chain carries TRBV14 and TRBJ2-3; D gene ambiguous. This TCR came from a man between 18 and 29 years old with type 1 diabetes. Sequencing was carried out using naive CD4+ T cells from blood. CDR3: CASSQDRRATQYF. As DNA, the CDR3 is TGTGCCAGCAGCCAAGATCGGAGAGCAACGCAGTATTTT.